Listed here are 8 T cell receptor beta chains from one sample, sequenced in a study of cytomegalovirus exposure and HLA in healthy donors. Clones were sequenced by immunoSEQ multiplex PCR, and TCRdb holds only the in-frame ones, with some missing. This repertoire shows about 240,000 clones, approximately 90% found once; its top ten account for 2.6%. What was sequenced was PBMCs. The receptor set was obtained from a man younger than 30 in good health and CMV-seronegative.

The chain uses TRBV29-1 and TRBJ1-1; TRBD1 aligns across 7 bases. V lost 4 bases and J lost 0; bases outside the gene matches: 5. The CDR3 has 14 residues. Germline CDR1 and CDR2: SQVTM and ANQGSEA. The CDR3: CSVVRGIMNTEAFF. The CDR3 region has the DNA TGCAGCGTTGTCAGGGGGATCATGAACACTGAAGCTTTCTTT.

The chain is built from TRBV2 and TRBJ1-5; 10 positions match TRBD1. J was trimmed by 6 bases and V by 6 bases; bases with no gene match: 8. Germline-derived CDR1 and CDR2 are SNHLY and FYNNEI. The CDR3 runs to 15 residues. CDR3 bases: TGTGCCAGCAGAGGGGGGACAGGGGCTGGTCAGCCCCAGCATTTT. Translation: CASRGGTGAGQPQHF.

This chain joins TRBV27 and TRBJ2-7; TRBD2 matches 10 bases. Germline lookup yields CDR1 MNHEY and CDR2 SMNVEV (reference sequence). The CDR3 length is 16 residues. Germline trimming cut 2 bases from V and 2 bases from J; bases unmatched to any gene: 6. This CDR3 is CASSLGKGLATYEQYF. The CDR3, as DNA: TGTGCCAGCAGTTTAGGGAAGGGACTAGCGACCTACGAGCAGTACTTC.

There are a few counts of this clone. The rearrangement uses TRBV5-4 and TRBJ2-1; maybe TRBD2 (6 bases). This CDR3 is built from 14 residues. V shed 1 base and J shed 7 bases, with 12 bases lying between them. CDR1 and CDR2 (germline): SGHNT, YYREEE (reference sequence). Written as DNA, the CDR3 is TGTGCCAGCAGCTTGACGTTTAGCGGAAATGAGCAGTTCTTC. Translation: CASSLTFSGNEQFF.

This sequence joins TRBV27 and TRBJ1-4, with D possibly TRBD1 on 5 matching bases. V lost 4 bases, J lost 3 bases, and 9 bases lay in between. Germline values: CDR1 MNHEY, CDR2 SMNVEV (reference sequence). The length of the CDR3 is 14 residues. CDR3 coding DNA: TGTGCCAGCAGTTCGGGGGTGCCTAATGAAAAACTGTTTTTT. It translates to CASSSGVPNEKLFF.

This clone is a singleton in its sample. The chain couples TRBV28 to TRBJ2-7; TRBD1 matches at 8 bases. Germline V CDR1 and CDR2: MDHEN, SYDVKM. This CDR3 is built from 15 residues. The junction had 9 bases not matched to a gene; V was cut back by 5 bases and J by 3 bases. In DNA form, the CDR3 reads TGTGCCAGCAGTCCATACAGGGGGATCCTCTACGAGCAGTACTTC. Amino acids: CASSPYRGILYEQYF. Supplemented by reference TRBV28 and TRBJ2-7, the full variable domain reads DVKVTQSSRYLVKRTGEKVFLECVQDMDHENMFWYRQDPGLGLRLIYFSYDVKMKEKGDIPEGYSVSREKKERFSLILESASTNQTSMYLCASSPYRGILYEQYFGPGTRLTVT.

This chain links TRBV27 with TRBJ2-7, with 9 nucleotides matching TRBD1. The CDR3 loop spans 14 amino acids. The ends lost 5 bases at V and 6 bases at J; junction bases unmatched: 8. The V gene's germline CDR1 is MNHEY and CDR2 SMNVEV (reference sequence). The CDR3 coding sequence is TGTGCCAGCAGTCTCACCCGACAGGGGGGCGAGCAGTACTTC. Encoded protein: CASSLTRQGGEQYF.

V usage is TRBV7-2 and J usage is TRBJ2-7, with 10 bases fitting TRBD2. Trimming took 4 bases from V and 5 from J; bases not matched to a gene: 8. The CDR3 spans 15 residues. CDR1 and CDR2 from the germline V gene are SGHTA and FQGNSA. As DNA, the CDR3 is TGTGCCAGCAGCTCTTCTAGCGGGAGAAGAGACGAGCAGTACTTC. Encoded protein: CASSSSSGRRDEQYF. The full variable domain, with the rest looked up from reference TRBV7-2 and TRBJ2-7, is GAGVSQSPSNKVTEKGKDVELRCDPISGHTALYWYRQSLGQGLEFLIYFQGNSAPDKSGLPSDRFSAERTGGSVSTLTIQRTQQEDSAVYLCASSSSSGRRDEQYFGPGTRLTVT.